This T cell receptor beta chain was profiled in a study of lymphopenia after photon versus proton radiotherapy. Libraries were prepared by immunoSEQ multiplex PCR; TCRdb keeps only in-frame clonotypes and omits some of them. Of about 49,000 clones in the sample, around 83% were seen once. This clone was observed a few times. Its target is not known. Findings and limits, study-wide: After the lymphocyte nadir, photon-treated repertoires showed oligoclonal expansion, especially of CD8+ Temra cells.

The input for sequencing was peripheral blood, taken from a patient treated with photon-based radiotherapy. This clonotype was obtained from a man aged 50 or older with gastric cancer.

CDR3 nucleotides: TGTGCCAGCAGCTTTTTCACCGGGAGCTCCTACGAGCAGTACTTC. It is translated as CASSFFTGSSYEQYF. The chain joins TRBV5-6 to TRBJ2-7; tentatively, D is TRBD2 (6 bases). V lost 2 bases and J 0 bases, leaving 12 bases between the germline ends. The CDR3 is 15 amino acids. CDR1 SGHDT and CDR2 YYEEEE come from the germline V gene.